This T cell receptor (beta chain) was found in a study of T-cell memory formation after mild COVID-19. For the study at large: TCR clusters were largely donor specific. General study findings and limits: Pre-infection memory contained some responding clones, which suggested that cross-reactive memory had joined. CD4+ contracting clones were found mainly in CM and EM, and CD8+ ones in EMRA.

TCRdb processed the 5' RACE reads anew with MiXCR; each CDR3 protein has one entry. This table holds approximately 400,000 distinct CDR3 sequences, around 17% found once. This clonotype has at least ten counts. What it recognizes is unknown. V lost 0 bases, J lost 1 base, and 7 bases lay in between. The length of the CDR3 is 14 residues. CDR1 and CDR2 (germline): SGHRS, YFSETQ. The sample was PBMCs or a T cell subset sorted from them (not recorded which). The TCR sequence derives from a man aged 18-30 years who had mild COVID-19 (a few samples of this study predate the infection). Cell type and time point are not known. This chain links TRBV5-1 with TRBJ1-1; D remains unclear. The CDR3: CASSLADGNTEAFF. The CDR3 nucleotides are TGCGCCAGCAGCTTGGCCGACGGGAACACTGAAGCTTTCTTT.